The 16 T cell receptor beta chains listed next were all sequenced from one sample in a study of blood T cells in healthy people across ages. A second PCR of 7 to 11 cycles used a sample-barcoded 5' primer and a J-beta primer mix. MiXCR, applied by TCRdb to the 5' RACE reads, yields one record per CDR3 protein. The table lists hundreds of thousands of distinct CDR3 sequences, around half of them singletons. The sample consisted of blood. Receptors originate from a man aged 80 or over in good health.

This clonotype was counted only a few times. The chain uses TRBV7-8 and TRBJ2-1; D ambiguous. The CDR3 consists of 11 residues. CDR1 and CDR2 from the germline V gene are SGHVS and FQNEAQ. V lost 3 bases and J 14 bases, leaving 11 bases between the germline ends. CDR3 protein: CASSLPAEKFF. The CDR3 bases are TGTGCCAGCAGCTTGCCGGCAGAGAAGTTCTTC.

The V gene is TRBV20-1, the J gene TRBJ2-1, with D unclear. The CDR3 totals 13 residues. Germline-derived CDR1 and CDR2 are DFQATT and SNEGSKA (reference sequence). V was shortened by 6 bases and J by 5 bases, with 14 bases between the two germline ends. The CDR3 coding sequence is TGCAGTGCCTATCGGCAGGAACACAATGAGCAGTTCTTC. Amino acid sequence: CSAYRQEHNEQFF.

The sample holds a few counts of this clonotype. The V and J genes are TRBV7-9 and TRBJ2-7, with 9 nucleotides matching TRBD1. The CDR3 is made up of 14 amino acids. The V segment lost 5 bases and the J segment 3 bases; nucleotides outside the gene matches: 5. CDR1 is SEHNR, CDR2 FQNEAQ, per germline (reference sequence). CDR3 in DNA: TGTGCCAGCAGCCGCGGACAGGGGTTCTACGAGCAGTACTTC. Amino acid sequence: CASSRGQGFYEQYF.

The gene calls are TRBV12-3 or TRBV12-4 and TRBJ1-4; maybe TRBD1 (5 bases). The CDR3 runs to 17 residues. Between the trimmed V and J ends, which lost 6 bases and 0 bases, there was a span of 17 bases. The CDR3: CASSLTGFTATNEKLFF. As DNA, the CDR3 is TGTGCCAGCAGCCTTACAGGATTCACTGCAACTAATGAAAAACTGTTTTTT.

The chain couples TRBV20-1 to TRBJ2-5; maybe TRBD1 (6 bases). V was trimmed by 3 bases and J by 7 bases, leaving 15 bases between them. The germline CDR1 and CDR2 sequences are DFQATT and SNEGSKA (reference sequence). CDR3 length: 13 residues. DNA of the CDR3: TGCAGTGCTAGTTTCCAGGGGACGGGGACCCAGTACTTC. Its protein is CSASFQGTGTQYF.

The chain recombines TRBV27 with TRBJ2-1, with D possibly being TRBD2 (5 bases). This CDR3 has 13 residues. The germline gives CDR1 MNHEY, CDR2 SMNVEV (reference sequence). Trimming left V 7 bases short and J 5 bases short, with 12 bases between. CDR3 loop: CASTAGKNNEQFF. The CDR3 bases are TGTGCCAGCACCGCCGGGAAAAACAATGAGCAGTTCTTC.

This clonotype was found a few times. The V gene is TRBV13, the J gene TRBJ2-7; 8 bases align to TRBD2. Germline trimming cut 5 bases from V and 6 bases from J; bases unmatched to any gene: 15. CDR3 size: 16 residues. Germline CDR1 and CDR2: PRHDT and FYEKMQ (reference sequence). CDR3 loop: CASSTRGTSGPSEQYF. The CDR3, as DNA: TGTGCCAGCAGCACCCGAGGGACTAGTGGCCCCAGCGAGCAGTACTTC.

The chain employs TRBV3-1 and TRBJ2-3; D is uncertain. V lost 0 bases and J lost 14, with 15 bases in between. This CDR3 is built from 13 residues. In germline, CDR1 is LGHDT, CDR2 YNNKEL (reference sequence). CDR3 DNA sequence: TGTGCCAGCAGCCAAGATCGAAAAAGATACGCGTATTTT. Its protein product is CASSQDRKRYAYF.

This chain uses TRBV9 with TRBJ1-2; TRBD1 agrees at 8 bases. The CDR3 length is 16 residues. Germline CDR1 and CDR2: SGDLS and YYNGEE. V trimming: 2 bases; J trimming: 1 base; junction bases outside the gene matches: 7. The CDR3 here is CASSVTGGQRNYGYTF. In nucleotides, the CDR3 is TGTGCCAGCAGCGTTACAGGGGGACAGCGTAACTATGGCTACACCTTC. Complete variable domain (other parts from reference TRBV9 and TRBJ1-2): DSGVTQTPKHLITATGQRVTLRCSPRSGDLSVYWYQQSLDQGLQFLIQYYNGEERAKGNILERFSAQQFPDLHSELNLSSLELGDSALYFCASSVTGGQRNYGYTFGSGTRLTVV.

This chain uses TRBV5-1 with TRBJ2-4; 7 bases line up with TRBD2. Germline trimming cut 4 bases from V and 8 bases from J; bases unmatched to any gene: 6. The germline CDR1 and CDR2 sequences are SGHRS and YFSETQ. The CDR3 spans 13 residues. The CDR3 sequence is CASSAGVVDIQYF. The CDR3 region has the DNA TGCGCCAGCAGCGCGGGGGTAGTGGACATTCAGTACTTC.

This clonotype has more than one count but fewer than ten. The chain links TRBV4-1 to TRBJ2-4, with D perhaps assigned TRBD1 or TRBD2 (6 bases each). Deletions cut 0 bases from V and 7 bases from J, with 22 bases between. Germline loops: CDR1 MGHRA, CDR2 YSYEKL. This CDR3 contains 18 residues. CDR3 amino acids: CASSQDLIRTRGPNIQYF. As DNA, the CDR3 is TGCGCCAGCAGCCAAGATCTGATCAGGACCCGGGGGCCGAACATTCAGTACTTC.

This clonotype was recorded a few times. J is TRBJ2-5 and V is TRBV5-1; D is unresolved. TRBJ2-7 explains the end of the DNA better; the J call may be wrong. The CDR3 sequence is 13 residues long. Germline V gene data show CDR1 as SGHRS and CDR2 as YFSETQ. This CDR3 is CASSLGGFNEQYF. For the CDR3, the DNA is TGCGCCAGCAGCTTGGGTGGATTCAACGAGCAGTACTTC.

The chain joins TRBV5-6 to TRBJ2-1, with 8 bases fitting TRBD2. The CDR3 length is 14 residues. With V trimmed by 1 base and J by 7 bases, 4 bases remained unmatched. Per germline, CDR1 SGHDT and CDR2 YYEEEE. CDR3 loop: CASSLPAGVNEQFF. DNA for the CDR3: TGTGCCAGCAGCTTGCCAGCGGGAGTGAATGAGCAGTTCTTC.

The V and J genes are TRBV7-2 and TRBJ2-5, with 8 bases that match TRBD1. The J call could be wrong; TRBJ2-7 is a better fit for the DNA end. CDR1 is SGHTA and CDR2 is FQGNSA in the germline V gene. This CDR3 is 15 amino acids long. CDR3 region: CASSLGRQGAYEQYF. In DNA, the CDR3 is TGTGCCAGCAGCTTAGGACGGCAGGGGGCATACGAGCAGTACTTC.

The V and J genes are TRBV3-1 and TRBJ1-2; TRBD1 agrees at 9 bases. CDR1 and CDR2 (germline): LGHDT, YNNKEL (reference sequence). The CDR3 runs 16 residues. V was pared by 4 bases and J by 4 bases, with 10 bases of the junction left unmatched. The DNA for the CDR3 is TGTGCCAGCAGCCCGACCGACAGGGGGTTATTCTATGGCTACACCTTC. Translated: CASSPTDRGLFYGYTF.

The J gene is TRBJ2-1, the V gene TRBV13; 7 bases match TRBD2. Judging by the DNA end, TRBJ2-7 fits better; the J call may be wrong. Germline V gives CDR1 PRHDT, CDR2 FYEKMQ (reference sequence). The CDR3 spans 16 residues. The CDR3 nucleotides are TGTGCCAGCAGACGACTAGCTGGGTCCTCCTACAATGAGCAGTACTTC. This sequence encodes CASRRLAGSSYNEQYF.